Listed here are 26 T cell receptor beta chains from one sample, sequenced in a study of T-cell memory formation after mild COVID-19. TCRdb independently ran MiXCR on the 5' RACE reads; one entry per CDR3 protein. The table has a few hundred thousand distinct CDR3 sequences, 13% to 15% seen once. Sequenced input: PBMCs or a T cell subset sorted from them (not recorded which). The receptors stem from a man aged 18 to 29 who had mild COVID-19 (a few samples of this study predate the infection). Cell type and time point are not known.

V usage is TRBV7-9 and J usage is TRBJ2-2, with no clear D. The germline CDR1 and CDR2 sequences are SEHNR and FQNEAQ (reference sequence). Deletions cut 1 base from V and 3 bases from J, with 6 bases between. The CDR3 runs 14 residues. The CDR3 sequence: CASSLVPDTGELFF. CDR3 nucleotide sequence: TGTGCCAGCAGCTTAGTACCGGACACCGGGGAGCTGTTTTTT.

This clonotype was observed many times. The J gene is TRBJ2-5, the V gene TRBV11-2, with 12 bases aligning to TRBD2. Germline V CDR1 and CDR2: SGHAT, FQNNGV. CDR3 length: 15 amino acids. J gave up 4 bases and V 6 bases, and 6 bases lay outside the gene matches. CDR3 loop: CASRPSGGAPETQYF. Here the CDR3 DNA reads TGTGCCAGCAGACCTAGCGGGGGGGCCCCAGAGACCCAGTACTTC.

The chain uses TRBV6-2 or TRBV6-3 and TRBJ1-6; D is undetermined. The CDR3 contains 16 residues. V lost 7 bases, J lost 2 bases, and 15 bases lay in between. The V gene's germline CDR1 is MNHEY and CDR2 SVGEGT. The CDR3 nucleotides read TGTGCCAGCAACTCCTGGGAAGTCGCCTATAATTCACCCCTCCACTTT. Its protein product is CASNSWEVAYNSPLHF.

This clonotype came up a few times. The gene calls are TRBV4-1 and TRBJ2-5; D is undetermined. V dropped 3 bases and J dropped 2 bases, with 13 bases sitting between them. Germline assignment: CDR1 MGHRA and CDR2 YSYEKL. The CDR3 spans 15 residues. In DNA, the CDR3 is TGCGCCAGCAGCCACCCCCCGGTAGGGCAAGAGACCCAGTACTTC. As protein: CASSHPPVGQETQYF.

The chain uses TRBV20-1 and TRBJ2-3, with D unresolved. CDR3 length: 12 amino acids. Per germline, CDR1 DFQATT and CDR2 SNEGSKA (reference sequence). The V and J ends lost 5 bases and 9 bases respectively, with 15 bases between them. This CDR3 is CSAQDPTSTQYF. CDR3 DNA: TGCAGTGCTCAAGACCCCACTTCGACGCAGTATTTT.

This clonotype turned up a few times. The rearrangement links TRBV10-3 to TRBJ2-2; 11 bases align to TRBD1. The CDR3 is 14 amino acids. CDR1 is ENHRY, CDR2 SYGVKD, per germline. V shed 7 bases and J 6 bases; nucleotides not matched to a gene: 4. The CDR3 sequence is CAITGDRGSGELFF. The DNA for the CDR3 is TGTGCCATCACCGGGGACAGGGGGTCCGGGGAGCTGTTTTTT.

This clonotype appeared a few times. The genes are TRBV7-3 and TRBJ2-7; perhaps TRBD1 as D (6 bases). This CDR3 contains 16 residues. CDR1 SGHTA and CDR2 FQGTGA come from the germline V gene. V was trimmed by 5 bases and J by 3 bases, leaving 20 bases between them. The CDR3 is CASSPRSLGANYEQYV. CDR3 nucleotide sequence: TGTGCCAGCAGCCCCCGGTCCCTGGGGGCAAACTACGAGCAGTACGTC.

In this sample, this clonotype turned up a few times. The chain recombines TRBV4-3 with TRBJ2-2, with 9 bases aligning to TRBD1. The CDR3 is made up of 17 amino acids. CDR1 is LGHNA, CDR2 YSLEER, per germline. The J segment lost 2 bases and the V segment lost 1 base, leaving 5 bases of the junction unmatched. Here the CDR3 DNA reads TGCGCCAGCAGCCAAGGGAGGACAGGGGCTAACACCGGGGAGCTGTTTTTT. Translated: CASSQGRTGANTGELFF.

V and J are TRBV7-9 and TRBJ2-5; no clear D gene. Germline CDR1 SEHNR, CDR2 FQNEAQ (reference sequence). Between the trimmed V and J ends, which lost 3 bases and 4 bases, there was a span of 12 bases. This CDR3 region has 14 residues. CDR3 coding DNA: TGTGCCAGCAGCTTCTTCCGGCCAATAGAGACCCAGTACTTC. This sequence encodes CASSFFRPIETQYF.

The chain is built from TRBV20-1 and TRBJ1-1; D perhaps matches TRBD1 (5 bases). Trimming took 1 base from V and 4 from J, leaving 7 bases between them. Germline CDR1 and CDR2: DFQATT and SNEGSKA (reference sequence). The CDR3 consists of 12 residues. CDR3 DNA: TGCAGTGCTAGAGGGGACCCCACTGAAGCTTTCTTT. Translated: CSARGDPTEAFF.

The CDR3 nucleotides read TGTGCCAGCAGTTACTCGTATGGGACAGGGGTGGGCACTGAAGCTTTCTTT. This gives the protein CASSYSYGTGVGTEAFF. This chain uses TRBV6-5 with TRBJ1-1; the match to TRBD1 covers 10 bases. The CDR3 sequence is 17 residues long. Germline CDR1 MNHEY, CDR2 SVGAGI. V lost 0 bases and J lost 4; bases outside the gene matches: 8.

V usage is TRBV4-3 and J usage is TRBJ2-2; D is perhaps TRBD1 (6 bases). Trimming took 1 base from V and 4 from J, leaving 19 bases between them. Germline V CDR1 and CDR2: LGHNA, YSLEER. The CDR3 is made up of 18 amino acids. The CDR3 DNA sequence: TGCGCCAGCAGCCAAGCCCATCTTCGAGGACAGAGCACCGGGGAGCTGTTTTTT. Residues: CASSQAHLRGQSTGELFF.

This clonotype was seen only a few times. The V gene is TRBV6-5, the J gene TRBJ2-3, with 11 bases identical to TRBD2. Germline-derived CDR1 and CDR2 are MNHEY and SVGAGI. CDR3 length: 14 amino acids. V lost 6 bases and J lost 4; bases outside the gene matches: 3. The CDR3: CASRGSGGADTQYF. The CDR3 bases are TGTGCCAGCAGGGGTAGCGGGGGGGCAGATACGCAGTATTTT.

The rearrangement links TRBV24-1 to TRBJ2-1; the match to TRBD1 covers 7 bases. The V gene end was trimmed by 3 bases and the J gene end by 4 bases; junction bases not matched to a gene: 5. Germline CDR1 KGHDR, CDR2 SFDVKD. The CDR3 is 15 residues long. The DNA of the CDR3 is TGTGCCACCAGTGATCCAGGGGGTTGGTACAATGAGCAGTTCTTC. It encodes CATSDPGGWYNEQFF.

This chain links TRBV5-1 with TRBJ2-1; TRBD1 aligns across 12 bases. The germline gives CDR1 SGHRS, CDR2 YFSETQ. With V trimmed by 2 bases and J by 10 bases, 13 bases remained unmatched. The CDR3 loop spans 17 amino acids. CDR3 sequence reads: CASSFTVIGTGGWEQFF. The CDR3, as DNA: TGCGCCAGCAGCTTTACAGTTATCGGGACAGGGGGCTGGGAGCAGTTCTTC.

J is TRBJ2-7 and V is TRBV12-3 or TRBV12-4; D uncertain. This CDR3 has 13 residues. V lost 8 bases and J lost 3, with 14 bases in between. The chain's CDR3 is CASSSYLVYEQYF. The CDR3 nucleotides are TGTGCCAGCTCAAGTTATTTGGTCTACGAGCAGTACTTC.

This clonotype was seen more than once but under ten times. The chain joins TRBV7-2 to TRBJ2-3, with 10 bases that match TRBD2. V trimming: 5 bases; J trimming: 5 bases; junction bases outside the gene matches: 10. CDR3 length: 16 amino acids. CDR1 and CDR2 (germline): SGHTA, FQGNSA. The CDR3 coding sequence is TGTGCCAGCAGCCCCCTTAGCGGGGGGCGGAAAGATACGCAGTATTTT. Its protein product is CASSPLSGGRKDTQYF. The variable domain in full, with the rest retrieved from reference TRBV7-2 and TRBJ2-3, is GAGVSQSPSNKVTEKGKDVELRCDPISGHTALYWYRQSLGQGLEFLIYFQGNSAPDKSGLPSDRFSAERTGGSVSTLTIQRTQQEDSAVYLCASSPLSGGRKDTQYFGPGTRLTVL.

There are many counts of this clonotype. The rearrangement links TRBV7-9 to TRBJ2-5, with 9 positions matching TRBD2. After removal of 0 bases from V and 3 bases from J, the junction contained 2 bases not matched to a gene. Per germline, CDR1 SEHNR and CDR2 FQNEAQ (reference sequence). CDR3 length equals 15 residues. The CDR3 nucleotides are TGTGCCAGCAGCTTAGCGTCTAGCGGGGAAGAGACCCAGTACTTC. As protein: CASSLASSGEETQYF.

The rearrangement uses TRBV4-2 and TRBJ1-4; possible D gene TRBD1, 6 bases. Trimming took off 4 bases at V and 5 bases at J, with 14 bases between the two ends. In germline, CDR1 is LGHNA, CDR2 YNFKEQ. The CDR3 is 15 residues long. This CDR3 reads CASSPVPQGNEKLFF. The DNA of the CDR3 is TGTGCCAGCAGCCCCGTCCCACAGGGAAATGAAAAACTGTTTTTT.

The V and J genes are TRBV6-2 or TRBV6-3 and TRBJ2-7, with 7 bases fitting TRBD1. The V segment lost 6 bases and the J segment 4 bases; nucleotides outside the gene matches: 6. This CDR3 has 13 residues. The germline CDR1 and CDR2 sequences are MNHEY and SVGEGT. The CDR3 region is CASRDSGGYEQYV. In DNA, the CDR3 is TGTGCCAGCAGAGACTCAGGGGGATACGAGCAGTACGTC.

This clonotype was counted a few times. The CDR3 reads CASSLGWRGSYEQYF. The CDR3 DNA is TGTGCCAGCAGTTTAGGATGGCGGGGCTCCTACGAGCAGTACTTC. This sequence joins TRBV12-3 or TRBV12-4 and TRBJ2-7; tentatively, D is TRBD2 (6 bases). V gave up 1 base and J gave up 0 bases, with 10 bases separating them. This CDR3 has 15 residues.

The genes are TRBV30 and TRBJ2-5; the D gene is possibly TRBD2 (6 bases). V was trimmed by 4 bases and J by 5 bases, leaving 14 bases between them. The CDR3 runs to 13 residues. Germline V gene data show CDR1 as GTSNPN and CDR2 as SVGIG (reference sequence). The CDR3 sequence: CAWNRGFEETQYF. DNA of the CDR3: TGTGCCTGGAATCGGGGGTTTGAGGAGACCCAGTACTTC.

The rearrangement joins TRBV6-2 or TRBV6-3 to TRBJ2-7; D remains unclear. This CDR3 is 13 amino acids long. The V end lost 6 bases, the J end lost 0 bases, and 9 bases lay between the germline ends. Germline V CDR1 and CDR2: MNHEY, SVGEGT. The CDR3 spells CASRHSSSYEQYV. The DNA of the CDR3 is TGTGCCAGCAGGCACAGTAGCTCCTACGAGCAGTACGTC.

A remark on this clonotype: A much larger clone lies a single base off, so this may be a read error. The chain combines TRBV27 with TRBJ2-7; no definite D call. The CDR3 extends over 12 amino acids. Germline assignment: CDR1 MNHEY and CDR2 SMNVEV (reference sequence). Trimming cost V 3 bases and J 0 bases, with 3 bases left between them. CDR3 sequence: CASSFLSYEQYF. CDR3 coding DNA: TGTGCCAGCAGTTTCCTCTCCTACGAGCAGTACTTC.

The V gene is TRBV29-1, the J gene TRBJ2-1; 7 bases are a match to TRBD1. This CDR3 contains 12 residues. With V trimmed by 6 bases and J by 6 bases, 5 bases remained unmatched. In germline, CDR1 is SQVTM, CDR2 ANQGSEA. CDR3 protein: CSVKGARNEQFF. Here the CDR3 DNA reads TGCAGCGTGAAGGGGGCGCGCAATGAGCAGTTCTTC.

This clonotype was observed a handful of times. V usage is TRBV15 and J usage is TRBJ1-5; D might be TRBD1 (5 bases). The CDR3 is made up of 13 amino acids. Germline V gives CDR1 LNHNV, CDR2 YYDKDF (reference sequence). V was cut by 0 bases and J by 8 bases, with 8 bases left in between. This chain's CDR3 is CATSRDSGEPQHF. CDR3 sequence (DNA): TGTGCCACCAGCAGAGATTCGGGGGAGCCCCAGCATTTT.